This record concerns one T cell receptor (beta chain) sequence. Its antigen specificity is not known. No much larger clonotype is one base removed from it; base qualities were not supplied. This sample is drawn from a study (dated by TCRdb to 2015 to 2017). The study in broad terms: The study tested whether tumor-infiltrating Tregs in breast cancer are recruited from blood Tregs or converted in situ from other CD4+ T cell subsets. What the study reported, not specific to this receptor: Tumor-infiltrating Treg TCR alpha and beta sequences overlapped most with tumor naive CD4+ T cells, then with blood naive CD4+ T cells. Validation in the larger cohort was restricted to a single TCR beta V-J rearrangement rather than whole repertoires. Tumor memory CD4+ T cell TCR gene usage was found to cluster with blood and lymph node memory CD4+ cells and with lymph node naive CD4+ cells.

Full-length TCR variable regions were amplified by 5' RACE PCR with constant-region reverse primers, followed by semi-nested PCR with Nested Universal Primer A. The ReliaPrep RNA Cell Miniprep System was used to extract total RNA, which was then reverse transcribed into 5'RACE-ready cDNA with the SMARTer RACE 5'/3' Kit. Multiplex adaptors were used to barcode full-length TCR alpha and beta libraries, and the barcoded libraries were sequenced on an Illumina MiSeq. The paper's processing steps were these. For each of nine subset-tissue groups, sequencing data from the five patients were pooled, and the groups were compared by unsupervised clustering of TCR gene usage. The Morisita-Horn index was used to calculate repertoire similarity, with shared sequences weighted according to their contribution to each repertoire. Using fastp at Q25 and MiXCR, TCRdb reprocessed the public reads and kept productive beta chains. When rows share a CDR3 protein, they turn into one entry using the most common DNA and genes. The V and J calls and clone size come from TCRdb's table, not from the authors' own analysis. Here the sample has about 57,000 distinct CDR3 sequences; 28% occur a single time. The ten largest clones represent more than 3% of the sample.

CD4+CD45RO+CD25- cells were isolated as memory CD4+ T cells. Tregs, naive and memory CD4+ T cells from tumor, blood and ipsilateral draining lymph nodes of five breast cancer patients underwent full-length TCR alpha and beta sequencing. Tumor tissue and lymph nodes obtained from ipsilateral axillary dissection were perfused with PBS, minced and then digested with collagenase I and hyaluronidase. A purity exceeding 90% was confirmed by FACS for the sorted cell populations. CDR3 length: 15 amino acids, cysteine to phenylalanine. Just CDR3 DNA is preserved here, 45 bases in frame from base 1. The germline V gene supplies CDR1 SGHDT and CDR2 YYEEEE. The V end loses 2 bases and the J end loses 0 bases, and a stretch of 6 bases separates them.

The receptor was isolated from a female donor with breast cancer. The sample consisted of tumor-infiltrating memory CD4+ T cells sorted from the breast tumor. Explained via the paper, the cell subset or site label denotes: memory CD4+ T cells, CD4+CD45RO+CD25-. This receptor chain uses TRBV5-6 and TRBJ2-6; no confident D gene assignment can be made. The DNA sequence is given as TGTGCCAGCAGCTTTTATATCTCTGGGGCCAACGTCCTGACTTTC. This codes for CASSFYISGANVLTF.